This paragraph covers one T cell receptor beta chain sequence. These data belong to a study of CD8 T cells in Susac syndrome. RNA totalling about 0.5 to 1 ug underwent reverse transcription with random hexamers. TCRdb passed the immunoSEQ multiplex PCR reads through MiXCR, listing each CDR3 protein once. The sample lists about 80,000 distinct CDR3 sequences, approximately 94% occurring once. Trimming took off 5 bases at V and 6 bases at J, with 23 bases between the two ends. The CDR3 has 17 amino acids. Germline V lookup: CDR1 SEHNR, CDR2 FQNEAQ (reference sequence). The TCR sequence derives from a human donor with Susac syndrome. The genes are TRBV7-9 and TRBJ1-5; D is undetermined. Sequencing input: CD4+ T cells from PBMCs. The CDR3 here is CASSPTPSPTLVQPQHF. The CDR3 DNA is TGTGCCAGCAGCCCCACCCCCTCTCCCACGTTGGTTCAGCCCCAGCATTTT.